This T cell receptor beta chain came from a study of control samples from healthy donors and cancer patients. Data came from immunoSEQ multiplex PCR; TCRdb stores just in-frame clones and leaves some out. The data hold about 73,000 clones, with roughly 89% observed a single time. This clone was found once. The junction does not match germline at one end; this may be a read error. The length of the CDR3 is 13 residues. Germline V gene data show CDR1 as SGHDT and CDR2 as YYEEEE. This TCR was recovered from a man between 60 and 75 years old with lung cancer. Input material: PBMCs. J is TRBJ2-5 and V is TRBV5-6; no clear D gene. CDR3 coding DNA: TGTGCCAGCAGCTTGTCCCTAGAAGAGATCCAGTACTTC. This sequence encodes CASSLSLEEIQYF.